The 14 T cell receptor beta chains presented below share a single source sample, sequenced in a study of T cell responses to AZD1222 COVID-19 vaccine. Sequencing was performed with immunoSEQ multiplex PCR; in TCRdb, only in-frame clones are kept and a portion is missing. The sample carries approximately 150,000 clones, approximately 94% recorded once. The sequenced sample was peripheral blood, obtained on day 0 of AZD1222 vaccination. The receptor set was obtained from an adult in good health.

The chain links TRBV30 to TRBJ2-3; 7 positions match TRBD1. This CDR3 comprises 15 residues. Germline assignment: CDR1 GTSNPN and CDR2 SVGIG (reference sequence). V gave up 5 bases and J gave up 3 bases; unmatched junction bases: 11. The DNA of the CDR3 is TGTGCCTGGGGCCCGGGACAGTTAAGGACAGATACGCAGTATTTT. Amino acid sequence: CAWGPGQLRTDTQYF.

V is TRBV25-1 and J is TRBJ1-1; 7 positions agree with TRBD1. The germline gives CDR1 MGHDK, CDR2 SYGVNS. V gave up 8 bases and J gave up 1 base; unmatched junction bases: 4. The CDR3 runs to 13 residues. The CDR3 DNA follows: TGTGCCAGCGGGCGACAGGGGAACACTGAAGCTTTCTTT. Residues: CASGRQGNTEAFF.

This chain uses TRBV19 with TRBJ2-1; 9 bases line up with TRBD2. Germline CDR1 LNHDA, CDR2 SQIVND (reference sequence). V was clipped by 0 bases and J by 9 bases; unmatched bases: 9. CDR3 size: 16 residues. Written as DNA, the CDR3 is TGTGCCAGTAGTATAGATGGGAGGACTAGCGATGGTGAGCAGTTCTTC. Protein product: CASSIDGRTSDGEQFF.

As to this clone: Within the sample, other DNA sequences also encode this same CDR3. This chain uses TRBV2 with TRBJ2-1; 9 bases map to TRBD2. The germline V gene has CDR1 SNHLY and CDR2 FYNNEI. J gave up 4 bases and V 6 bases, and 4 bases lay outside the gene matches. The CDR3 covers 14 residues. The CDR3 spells CASRIAGAYNEQFF. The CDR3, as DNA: TGTGCCAGCAGAATAGCGGGAGCTTACAATGAGCAGTTCTTC.

This CDR3 reads CASSPQSSGVYEQYV. CDR3 bases: TGTGCCAGCTCACCACAGTCTAGCGGGGTTTACGAGCAGTACGTC. This rearrangement joins TRBV18 to TRBJ2-7, with 9 bases matching TRBD2. This CDR3 is 15 amino acids long. Germline lookup yields CDR1 KGHSH and CDR2 LQKENI. With 1 base clipped from V and 4 bases from J, the junction kept 5 bases outside the gene matches.

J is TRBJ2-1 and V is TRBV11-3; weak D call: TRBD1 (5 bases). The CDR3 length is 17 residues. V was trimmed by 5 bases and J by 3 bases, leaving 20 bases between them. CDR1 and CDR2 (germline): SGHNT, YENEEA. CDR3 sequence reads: CASSPGAPEYSYNEQFF. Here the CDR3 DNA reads TGTGCCAGCAGCCCTGGGGCTCCTGAGTATAGCTACAATGAGCAGTTCTTC.

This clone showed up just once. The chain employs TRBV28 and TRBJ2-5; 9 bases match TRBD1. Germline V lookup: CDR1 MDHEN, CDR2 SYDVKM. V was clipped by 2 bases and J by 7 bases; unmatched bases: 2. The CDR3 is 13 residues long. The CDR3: CASSLLDRGTQYF. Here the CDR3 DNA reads TGTGCCAGCAGTTTACTGGACAGGGGGACCCAGTACTTC.

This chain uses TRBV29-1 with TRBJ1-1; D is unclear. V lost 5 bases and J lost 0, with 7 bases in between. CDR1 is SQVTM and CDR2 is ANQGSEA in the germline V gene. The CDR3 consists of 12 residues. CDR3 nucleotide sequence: TGCAGCGTTCCTCTCATGAACACTGAAGCTTTCTTT. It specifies CSVPLMNTEAFF.

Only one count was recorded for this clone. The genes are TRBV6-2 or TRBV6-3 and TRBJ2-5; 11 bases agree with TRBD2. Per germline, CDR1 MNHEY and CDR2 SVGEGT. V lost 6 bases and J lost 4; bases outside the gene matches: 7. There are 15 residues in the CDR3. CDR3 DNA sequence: TGTGCCAGCAGCTCTAGCGGGAGGAAGACAGAGACCCAGTACTTC. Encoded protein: CASSSSGRKTETQYF.

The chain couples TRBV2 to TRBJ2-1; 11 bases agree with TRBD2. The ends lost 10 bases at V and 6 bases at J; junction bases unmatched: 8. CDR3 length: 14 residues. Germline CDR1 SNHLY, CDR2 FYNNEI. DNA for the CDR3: TGTGCCAACCCTAGCGGGGGGCGGGGCAATGAGCAGTTCTTC. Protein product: CANPSGGRGNEQFF. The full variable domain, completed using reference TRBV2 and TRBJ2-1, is EPEVTQTPSHQVTQMGQEVILRCVPISNHLYFYWYRQILGQKVEFLVSFYNNEISEKSEIFDDQFSVERPDGSNFTLKIRSTKLEDSAMYFCANPSGGRGNEQFFGPGTRLTVL.

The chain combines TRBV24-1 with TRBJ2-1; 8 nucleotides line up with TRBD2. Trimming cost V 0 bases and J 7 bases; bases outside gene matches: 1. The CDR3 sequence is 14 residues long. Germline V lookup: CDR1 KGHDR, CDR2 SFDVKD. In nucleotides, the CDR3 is TGTGCCACCAGTGATTTGTCGGGGGGGAATGAGCAGTTCTTC. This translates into CATSDLSGGNEQFF.

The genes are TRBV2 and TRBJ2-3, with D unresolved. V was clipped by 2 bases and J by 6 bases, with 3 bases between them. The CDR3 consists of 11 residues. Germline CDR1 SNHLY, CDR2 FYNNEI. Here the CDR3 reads CASSERDTQYF. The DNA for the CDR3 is TGTGCCAGCAGTGAAAGGGATACGCAGTATTTT.

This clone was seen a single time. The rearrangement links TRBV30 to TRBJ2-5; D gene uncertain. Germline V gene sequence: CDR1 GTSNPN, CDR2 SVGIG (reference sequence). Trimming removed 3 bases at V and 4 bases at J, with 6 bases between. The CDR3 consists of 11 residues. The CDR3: CAWSHGETQYF. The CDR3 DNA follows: TGTGCCTGGAGCCACGGAGAGACCCAGTACTTC.

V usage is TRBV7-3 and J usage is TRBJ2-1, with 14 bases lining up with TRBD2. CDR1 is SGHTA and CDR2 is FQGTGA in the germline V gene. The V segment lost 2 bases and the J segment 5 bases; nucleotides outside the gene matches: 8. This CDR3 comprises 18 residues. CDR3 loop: CASSLAPQTSGRDNEQFF. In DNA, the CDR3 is TGTGCCAGCAGCTTAGCGCCCCAGACTAGCGGGAGGGACAATGAGCAGTTCTTC.